The clone carrying this T cell receptor beta chain appeared a few times. Its antigen is currently unknown. Next came a second PCR, run for about 6 to 12 cycles, which used a sample-barcoded 5' primer along with a J-beta primer mix. TCRdb reprocessed the 5' RACE reads via MiXCR and lists one record per CDR3 protein. The sample has 1.5 million to 2 million distinct CDR3 sequences; roughly 50% are singletons. The CDR3 is 15 residues long. From germline, CDR1 is SGHTA and CDR2 FQGTGA. Trimming cost V 1 base and J 7 bases, with 14 bases left between them. The sample is drawn from a study of blood T cells in healthy people across ages. Findings and limits, study-wide: It was found that TCR beta diversity correlated strongly with the percentage of naive T cells.

The sample consisted of blood. This clonotype was sampled from a woman between 35 and 50 years old in good health. The rearrangement joins TRBV7-3 to TRBJ2-1; either TRBD1 or TRBD2 may supply D (7 bases each). In DNA form, the CDR3 reads TGTGCCAGCAGCTTAAGATCCAGGGGGGGTAATGAGCAGTTCTTC. Amino acid sequence: CASSLRSRGGNEQFF.